This TCR beta chain was sequenced during a study of CD8 T cells in ankylosing spondylitis. Overall study results and limits: Reactive arthritis synovial fluid and blood previously showed some of these motif variants. Significant enrichment of disease-linked clones was reported in matched ankylosing spondylitis synovial fluid.

V was trimmed by 1 base and J by 0 bases, leaving 9 bases between them. The CDR3 is made up of 15 amino acids. The germline V gene has CDR1 SEHNR and CDR2 FQNEAQ (reference sequence). Libraries of TCR beta came from quantitative 5'-RACE with molecular barcodes. TCRdb re-derived calls from the 5' RACE reads in MiXCR, one entry per CDR3 protein. The table shows some 52,000 distinct CDR3 sequences, with 7.4% occurring only once. This clonotype was counted at least ten times. What it binds is not known. Sample: blood, either unsorted or a sorted T cell fraction (not recorded which). The TCR was taken from a female donor with ankylosing spondylitis or in good health (not recorded which). The chain has TRBV7-9 and TRBJ1-1; D ambiguous. Here the CDR3 reads CASSLDGGMNTEAFF. The CDR3 coding sequence is TGTGCCAGCAGCTTAGATGGAGGGATGAACACTGAAGCTTTCTTT.